The next 8 T cell receptor beta chains were all read from a single sample in a study of blood T cells in healthy people across ages. PCR was performed a second time for about 7 to 11 cycles using a sample-barcoded 5' primer and a J-beta primer mix. TCRdb analysed the 5' RACE reads with MiXCR anew, one entry per CDR3 protein. This sample has hundreds of thousands of distinct CDR3 sequences, with under 35% found just once. Sequences were obtained from blood. Every receptor here comes from an elderly woman in good health.

This clonotype was picked up many times. The chain employs TRBV20-1 and TRBJ2-5, with D perhaps TRBD1 (6 bases). The CDR3 is made up of 16 amino acids. V was cut by 3 bases and J by 5 bases, with 22 bases left in between. Germline-derived CDR1 and CDR2 are DFQATT and SNEGSKA (reference sequence). CDR3 sequence reads: CSASLLPPGVGETQYF. CDR3 nucleotide sequence: TGCAGTGCTAGTTTGCTCCCCCCAGGGGTGGGGGAGACCCAGTACTTC.

The genes are TRBV6-2 or TRBV6-3 and TRBJ2-1, with 11 bases identical to TRBD1. CDR1 is MNHEY, CDR2 SVGEGT, per germline. After removal of 2 bases from V and 5 bases from J, the junction contained 11 bases not matched to a gene. The CDR3 spans 18 residues. The CDR3 sequence is CASSYRDRGDYRDNEQFF. The CDR3 DNA reads as TGTGCCAGCAGTTACAGGGACAGGGGGGATTATCGTGACAATGAGCAGTTCTTC.

The J gene is TRBJ2-6, the V gene TRBV12-3 or TRBV12-4; 7 bases align to TRBD1. CDR3 length: 17 amino acids. V trimming: 6 bases; J trimming: 0 bases; junction bases outside the gene matches: 8. CDR3: CASRSRRQGSGANVLTF. DNA for the CDR3: TGTGCCAGCAGATCACGGAGACAGGGCTCTGGGGCCAACGTCCTGACTTTC.

The rearrangement joins TRBV7-9 to TRBJ2-7; tentatively, D is TRBD1 or TRBD2 (6 bases each). V was shortened by 8 bases and J by 7 bases, with 18 bases between the two germline ends. The CDR3 contains 13 residues. In germline, CDR1 is SEHNR, CDR2 FQNEAQ (reference sequence). This CDR3 reads CASARGQGHEQYF. The CDR3 nucleotides are TGTGCCAGCGCCCGGGGGCAGGGGCATGAGCAGTACTTC. The whole variable domain, filled in from reference TRBV7-9 and TRBJ2-7, reads DTGVSQNPRHKITKRGQNVTFRCDPISEHNRLYWYRQTLGQGPEFLTYFQNEAQLEKSRLLSDRFSAERPKGSFSTLEIQRTEQGDSAMYLCASARGQGHEQYFGPGTRLTVT.

This chain joins TRBV7-2 and TRBJ2-3; 7 bases line up with TRBD2. CDR3 length equals 17 residues. The germline CDR1 and CDR2 sequences are SGHTA and FQGNSA. J gave up 3 bases and V 5 bases, and 14 bases lay outside the gene matches. Written as DNA, the CDR3 is TGTGCCAGCAGCCCTGGGTCCGCGGGAGCAGGGACAGATACGCAGTATTTT. Translating gives CASSPGSAGAGTDTQYF.

To note about this clonotype: This may be a read error: a much more frequent sequence differs by one nucleotide. The rearrangement links TRBV4-3 to TRBJ2-5; D is possibly TRBD1 or TRBD2 (6 bases each). Per the germline V gene, CDR1 is LGHNA and CDR2 is YSLEER. V shed 0 bases and J shed 5 bases, with 13 bases lying between them. The CDR3 sequence is 15 residues long. The CDR3 bases are TGCGCCAGCAGCCAAGATGTGGGGGGCGGGGAGACCCAGTACTTC. Translation gives CASSQDVGGGETQYF.

In this sample, this clonotype turned up many times. The rearrangement uses TRBV12-3 or TRBV12-4 and TRBJ1-5; D perhaps matches TRBD1 (5 bases). Trimming took 3 bases from V and 0 from J, leaving 15 bases between them. This CDR3 contains 17 residues. The CDR3: CASSLRQSPNSNQPQHF. The CDR3 DNA is TGTGCCAGCAGTTTGAGACAGAGCCCTAATAGCAATCAGCCCCAGCATTTT.

The rearrangement joins TRBV7-6 to TRBJ2-5, with 11 bases lining up with TRBD2. Trimming removed 1 base from V and 5 bases from J; junction bases left unmatched: 6. This CDR3 spans 16 amino acids. CDR1 is SGHVS and CDR2 is FNYEAQ in the germline V gene. The CDR3 is CASSLGSGGARETQYF. The CDR3 region has the DNA TGTGCCAGCAGCTTAGGTAGCGGGGGGGCCCGGGAGACCCAGTACTTC.